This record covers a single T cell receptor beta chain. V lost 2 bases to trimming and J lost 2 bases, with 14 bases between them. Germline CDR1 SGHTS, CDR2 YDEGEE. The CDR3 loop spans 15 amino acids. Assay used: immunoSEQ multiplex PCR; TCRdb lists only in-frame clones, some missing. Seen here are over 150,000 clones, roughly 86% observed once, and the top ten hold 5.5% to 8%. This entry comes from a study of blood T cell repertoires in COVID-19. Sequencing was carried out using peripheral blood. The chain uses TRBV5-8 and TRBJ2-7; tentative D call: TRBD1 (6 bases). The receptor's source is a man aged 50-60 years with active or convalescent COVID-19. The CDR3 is CASSFPGQLTYEQYF. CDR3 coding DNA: TGTGCCAGCAGCTTCCCGGGACAACTGACCTACGAGCAGTACTTC.